This T cell receptor beta chain was retrieved from a study of cytotoxic CD8 clonotypes in ibrutinib-treated CLL. V lost 5 bases, J lost 8 bases, and 27 bases lay in between. The CDR3 covers 17 residues. From germline, CDR1 is SGHAT and CDR2 FQNNGV. TCRdb's table, derived via immunoSEQ multiplex PCR, lists solely in-frame clones and lacks some. Among about 200,000 clones listed, 55% to 85% were seen once. This specimen was PBMCs, taken after 24 months of ibrutinib treatment. This chain links TRBV11-2 with TRBJ1-1; D may be TRBD1 (6 bases). This sequence originates from a human donor with chronic lymphocytic leukemia. The CDR3 DNA reads as TGTGCCAGCAGCCGAAGTCCCAGCCCACCGGGACACGGAGAAGCTTTCTTT. It translates to CASSRSPSPPGHGEAFF.